A selection of T cell receptor beta chains follows, all from one sample in a study of cytomegalovirus exposure and HLA in healthy donors. TCRdb keeps only in-frame clones here, not all; method: immunoSEQ multiplex PCR. This table has some 190,000 clones, 86% appearing once. Sequenced material: PBMCs. These receptor sequences come from a man aged 30 to 45 in good health and CMV-seropositive. CDR3s include the opening cysteine and the closing phenylalanine or tryptophan. A D gene is named only where the DNA matches it firmly. Part of the rows lack a size; the others show once, few, many or a class for expanded clones.

d_gene	len	v_gene	j_gene	abundance	CDR3nt	CDR3aa
.	15	TRBV11-2	TRBJ1-2	.	TGTGCCAGCAGCTTAGGATATCGGGGTTTCTATGGCTACACCTTC	CASSLGYRGFYGYTF
TRBD2	15	TRBV7-6	TRBJ2-7	.	TGTGCCAGCAGCGCCGGACTAGCGAAGATCTACGAGCAGTACTTC	CASSAGLAKIYEQYF
.	13	TRBV11-2	TRBJ2-1	.	TGTGCCAGCAGCTTCTACAGGGTTAATGAGCAGTTCTTC	CASSFYRVNEQFF
TRBD1	15	TRBV29-1	TRBJ2-5	.	TGCAGCGTGCGGAGCTTACAGGGGCTGCAAGAGACCCAGTACTTC	CSVRSLQGLQETQYF
TRBD1	17	TRBV13	TRBJ2-7	.	TGTGCCAGCAGCACACGACAGGGGGGTAACCCTGCCTACGAGCAGTACTTC	CASSTRQGGNPAYEQYF
.	17	TRBV7-6	TRBJ2-2	.	TGTGCCAGCAGTGGCTTGAGGGGCAGGGCGGACACCGGGGAGCTGTTTTTT	CASSGLRGRADTGELFF
.	14	TRBV11-2	TRBJ2-1	.	TGTGCCAGCAGCTTAGGGCAGGGGTACAATGAGCAGTTCTTC	CASSLGQGYNEQFF
.	14	TRBV28	TRBJ2-7	.	TGTGCCTCGTCCCCCCCCTCCGGAGGTGCCGAGCAGTACTTC	CASSPPSGGAEQYF
TRBD1	13	TRBV30	TRBJ1-1	.	TGTGCCTGGAGTGCAATCGGGGACAGGGGCGCTTTCTTT	CAWSAIGDRGAFF
TRBD1	15	TRBV4-3	TRBJ1-2	.	TGCGCCAGCAGCCAAGGAAGGGACAGGGTGTATGGCTACACCTTC	CASSQGRDRVYGYTF
.	15	TRBV25-1	TRBJ2-5	.	TGTGCCAGCAGTGAAAGCGGACGGGGATTGGAGACCCAGTACTTC	CASSESGRGLETQYF
.	14	TRBV27	TRBJ2-5	.	TGTGCCAGCAGTTTAGGGACCCCACCGGGGACCCAGTACTTC	CASSLGTPPGTQYF
.	13	TRBV6-1	TRBJ2-3	.	TGTGCCAGCAGTGAAGTGGGCACAGATACGCAGTATTTT	CASSEVGTDTQYF
TRBD2	15	TRBV28	TRBJ2-7	once	TGTGCCAGCAGCACAGGAGGTAGCGGGACCCCCGAGCAGTACTTC	CASSTGGSGTPEQYF
.	15	TRBV28	TRBJ2-6	.	TGTGCCAGCTCCAGTTGGGGCTCTGGGGCCAACGTCCTGACTTTC	CASSSWGSGANVLTF
.	13	TRBV7-2	TRBJ2-7	once	TGTGCCAGCAGCTTAGCGGGTGGGTACGAGCAGTACTTC	CASSLAGGYEQYF
.	14	TRBV4-2	TRBJ2-7	few	TGTGCCAGCAGCCAAGGAGGCAGAACCTACGAGCAGTACTTC	CASSQGGRTYEQYF
.	14	TRBV25-1	TRBJ2-7	once	TGTGCCAGCAGTCTCCGGGACGGTCCTTACGAGCAGTACTTC	CASSLRDGPYEQYF
TRBD1	13	TRBV27	TRBJ2-4	.	TGTGCCAGCAGTCCGCTGACAGGGTACATTCAGTACTTC	CASSPLTGYIQYF
.	18	TRBV4-2	TRBJ2-6	.	TGTGCCAGCAGCCTCCCGGGACTTCCCCACTCTGGGGCCAACGTCCTGACTTTC	CASSLPGLPHSGANVLTF
TRBD1	14	TRBV7-2	TRBJ2-7	.	TGTGCCAGCAGCTCAAACAGGGGCACCTACGAGCAGTACTTC	CASSSNRGTYEQYF